This T cell receptor beta chain derives from a study of blood T cell repertoires in COVID-19. Study-level background: Some COVID-19 samples were acute and others convalescent; all came from the United States, Italy and Spain. T cells, B-cell-depleted T cells, or PBMCs supplied cDNA or gDNA.

How the authors handled the data: Researchers report that nucleated cell counts were estimated from reference gene primer amplification. Clones were sequenced by immunoSEQ multiplex PCR, and TCRdb holds only the in-frame ones, with some missing. The DNA was the basis for D and trimming; V, J and clone size are from that table. The table lists over 100,000 clones, more than 60% of them singletons. This clone appeared a few times. CDR3 length: 16 residues. The ends lost 1 base at V and 0 bases at J; junction bases unmatched: 4. Germline CDR1 is SEHNR and CDR2 is FQNEAQ (reference sequence). Sequencing used peripheral blood. This TCR derives from a woman between 65 and 79 years old with acute or convalescent COVID-19. V gene TRBV7-9 combines with J gene TRBJ2-3; 7 bases line up with TRBD2. The CDR3 reads CASSLDWGGSTDTQYF. The CDR3 DNA sequence: TGTGCCAGCAGCTTAGATTGGGGGGGAAGCACAGATACGCAGTATTTT.